This T cell receptor (beta chain) was recovered during a study of OX40 agonist ivuxolimab in advanced cancers. Clones were sequenced by immunoSEQ multiplex PCR, and TCRdb holds only the in-frame ones, with some missing. This sample has 87,000 or so clones, with 87% found just once. Germline CDR1 is GTSNPN and CDR2 is SVGIG (reference sequence). This CDR3 is built from 14 residues. V lost 5 bases, J lost 5 bases, and 13 bases lay in between. Overall study results and limits: Some patients without response likewise showed low normalized clonal expansion. In general, CD8+ T cells held more expanded clones than CD4+ did, on average. Both CD4+ and CD8+ T cell populations in blood had undergone clonal expansion by week 6 at 0.1 to 3.0 mg/kg.

This clone was seen ten or more times. Its antigen is unknown. This sequence joins TRBV30 and TRBJ1-6; perhaps TRBD1 as D (5 bases). Sequences were derived from CD4+ or CD8+ T cells sorted from blood, sampled in a trial of the OX40 agonist ivuxolimab. The origin of this receptor is an adult with an advanced solid tumor such as melanoma, head and neck, liver or kidney cancer. CDR3 amino acids: CAWAGNSNNSPLHF. CDR3 DNA: TGTGCCTGGGCAGGGAACAGCAATAATTCACCCCTCCACTTT. Using reference TRBV30 and TRBJ1-6 for the parts outside the CDR3, the full variable domain is SQTIHQWPATLVQPVGSPLSLECTVEGTSNPNLYWYRQAAGRGLQLLFYSVGIGQISSEVPQNLSASRPQDRQFILSSKKLLLSDSGFYLCAWAGNSNNSPLHFGNGTRLTVT.